This T cell receptor beta chain was sequenced in a study of PD-L1 blockade in urothelial cancer. Sequencing used immunoSEQ multiplex PCR; TCRdb keeps in-frame clones, though not all of them. The sample lists 45,000 to 60,000 clones, over 75% occurring once. The time point denotes: pretreatment peripheral blood. The CDR3 has 15 residues. Germline loops: CDR1 MNHEY, CDR2 SVGAGI. Losses at the gene ends were 2 bases for V and 5 bases for J; bases not matched to a gene: 5. This clonotype originated in an older man with urothelial cancer. Sequencing used PBMCs, obtained around atezolizumab (anti-PD-L1) treatment. The J gene is TRBJ2-5, the V gene TRBV6-5; 10 nucleotides line up with TRBD2. As DNA, the CDR3 is TGTGCCAGCAGTTACCTAGCGGGAGCGGGGGAGACCCAGTACTTC. Its translation: CASSYLAGAGETQYF.